Listed here are 11 T cell receptor beta chains from one sample, sequenced in a study of cytomegalovirus exposure and HLA in healthy donors. Researchers ran the PCR with 60 Vbeta and 13 Jbeta primers. Assay: immunoSEQ multiplex PCR; the TCRdb copy retains only in-frame clones and omits some. Of 93,000 or so clones listed, around 67% were seen once; the top ten hold around 3.5%. Sample: PBMCs. All receptors come from a woman between 50 and 59 years old in good health and CMV-seronegative.

The rearrangement joins TRBV14 to TRBJ2-7; 8 nucleotides align to TRBD2. Trimming at V came to 1 base and at J to 7 bases, leaving 3 bases not matched to a gene. The CDR3 totals 13 residues. Germline lookup yields CDR1 SGHDN and CDR2 FVKESK. The CDR3 loop is CASSQGLALEQYF. DNA of the CDR3: TGTGCCAGCAGCCAAGGACTAGCGTTGGAGCAGTACTTC. The full variable domain, with the rest looked up from reference TRBV14 and TRBJ2-7, is EAGVTQFPSHSVIEKGQTVTLRCDPISGHDNLYWYRRVMGKEIKFLLHFVKESKQDESGMPNNRFLAERTGGTYSTLKVQPAELEDSGVYFCASSQGLALEQYFGPGTRLTVT.

The chain employs TRBV11-3 and TRBJ2-3; 14 bases line up with TRBD2. Looked up from germline, CDR1 is SGHNT and CDR2 is YENEEA. Trimming cost V 5 bases and J 4 bases; bases outside gene matches: 2. This CDR3 comprises 15 residues. CDR3 loop: CASSLTSGGADTQYF. DNA of the CDR3: TGTGCCAGCAGCCTGACTAGCGGGGGGGCAGATACGCAGTATTTT.

The table lists this clone with a count of one. A read error may account for a junction end that differs from germline. The V gene is TRBV19, the J gene TRBJ2-6, with TRBD1 identical over 9 bases. From germline, CDR1 is LNHDA and CDR2 SQIVND (reference sequence). CDR3 length equals 17 residues. The CDR3 DNA follows: TGTGCTAGTAGGGAGGGACAGGGCGGAAGTGGGGCCAACGTCCTGACTTTC. It is translated as CASREGQGGSGANVLTF.

The chain uses TRBV4-3 and TRBJ2-2, with D perhaps TRBD2 (6 bases). The V gene's germline CDR1 is LGHNA and CDR2 YSLEER. CDR3 size: 15 residues. Trimming pared 5 bases from V and 3 bases from J, leaving 13 bases between. The CDR3 coding sequence is TGCGCCAGCAGCACCGGGACTGCCTACACCGGGGAGCTGTTTTTT. Amino acids: CASSTGTAYTGELFF.

CDR3 protein: CASRGLAGYEQYF. Here the CDR3 DNA reads TGCGCCAGCAGGGGACTAGCGGGATACGAGCAGTACTTC. The J gene is TRBJ2-7, the V gene TRBV10-2, with TRBD2 matching over 13 bases. The V gene's germline CDR1 is WSHSY and CDR2 SAAADI. With V trimmed by 6 bases and J by 4 bases, 0 bases remained unmatched. The CDR3 loop spans 13 amino acids.

This rearrangement joins TRBV6-5 to TRBJ1-2; D gene unclear. CDR1 and CDR2 (germline): MNHEY, SVGAGI. Trimming removed 0 bases from V and 4 bases from J, with 12 bases in between. The CDR3 contains 15 residues. The DNA of the CDR3 is TGTGCCAGCAGTTACTCGTTTAGTGGGAGCTATGGCTACACCTTC. Residues: CASSYSFSGSYGYTF.

The V and J genes are TRBV6-5 and TRBJ2-7; 8 nucleotides line up with TRBD2. V shed 2 bases and J 0 bases; nucleotides not matched to a gene: 3. Germline-derived CDR1 and CDR2 are MNHEY and SVGAGI. The CDR3 length is 15 residues. In nucleotides, the CDR3 is TGTGCCAGCAGTTACGCTAGCGGGTACTCCTACGAGCAGTACTTC. This translates into CASSYASGYSYEQYF.

The rearrangement links TRBV5-1 to TRBJ2-6, with D unclear. The CDR3 length is 14 residues. V lost 2 bases and J 4 bases, leaving 7 bases between the germline ends. CDR1 and CDR2 from the germline V gene are SGHRS and YFSETQ. Written as DNA, the CDR3 is TGCGCCAGCAGCTTTGCGGCAGGGGCCAACGTCCTGACTTTC. The encoded protein is CASSFAAGANVLTF.

The V gene is TRBV5-4, the J gene TRBJ1-3; 9 positions agree with TRBD1. V shed 7 bases and J 0 bases; nucleotides not matched to a gene: 5. This CDR3 has 15 amino acids. CDR1 and CDR2 from the germline V gene are SGHNT and YYREEE (reference sequence). This CDR3 is CASQGQGGSGNTIYF. DNA for the CDR3: TGTGCCAGCCAGGGACAGGGAGGCTCTGGAAACACCATATATTTT.

In this sample, this clone turned up a few times. This chain joins TRBV19 and TRBJ1-1, with 7 bases aligning to TRBD1. The V and J ends lost 6 bases and 3 bases, in that order; junction bases with no gene match: 4. Germline V lookup: CDR1 LNHDA, CDR2 SQIVND (reference sequence). The CDR3 contains 13 residues. CDR3 DNA: TGTGCCAGTAGCAGACAGGGTTACACTGAAGCTTTCTTT. Translating gives CASSRQGYTEAFF.

Only a few counts were recorded for this clone. The rearrangement uses TRBV29-1 and TRBJ2-3; D is ambiguous. V was trimmed by 4 bases and J by 4 bases, leaving 9 bases between them. The germline V gene has CDR1 SQVTM and CDR2 ANQGSEA. The CDR3 loop spans 12 amino acids. The DNA for the CDR3 is TGCAGCGTTGGTCGGGTCTCAGATACGCAGTATTTT. Amino acid sequence: CSVGRVSDTQYF.